This TCR beta chain was retrieved from a study of blood T cell repertoires in COVID-19. Study background: Donors in the United States, Italy and Spain gave samples during acute or convalescent COVID-19. Sources were T cells, B-cell-depleted T cells, or PBMCs; the material itself was cDNA or gDNA.

The CDR3 length is 15 residues. J gave up 7 bases and V 0 bases, and 2 bases lay outside the gene matches. CDR1 and CDR2 from the germline V gene are LGHNA and YNFKEQ. Assay: immunoSEQ multiplex PCR; the TCRdb copy retains only in-frame clones and omits some. The data contain 490,000 or so clones, 70% to 90% of them seen just once; the ten biggest clones take up approximately 8.3%. Sequencing input: PBMCs or T cells enriched from blood (not recorded which). This sequence originates from an older woman who had recovered from COVID-19. V usage is TRBV4-2 and J usage is TRBJ1-6; the match to TRBD1 covers 8 bases. The CDR3 DNA follows: TGTGCCAGCAGCCAAGATAGGACAGGGAATTCACCCCTCCACTTT. Protein sequence: CASSQDRTGNSPLHF.